This TCR beta chain was found in a study of T cell repertoires in cytomegalovirus infection. Study information: It can be stated that public TCR beta signatures indicated CMV infection as well as a matching HLA type.

Germline CDR1 is SGHTA and CDR2 is FQGNSA. This CDR3 is 13 amino acids long. The V end lost 5 bases, the J end lost 4 bases, and 8 bases lay between the germline ends. This clonotype was recorded at least ten times. Its antigen is not identified. MiXCR, run by TCRdb on the reads, gives a single entry per CDR3 protein. The repertoire holds some 250,000 distinct CDR3 sequences, approximately 9.2% seen once, with roughly 16% in the top ten. Study outcomes and limitations: Of the TCR beta families, the public ones yielded a cumulative frequency that identified carriers of CMV plus the relevant HLA.

The sequence derives from a human donor in good health (CMV status not recorded). Some clones in this sample may be carry-over from other donors' samples. This rearrangement joins TRBV7-2 to TRBJ2-2; D unclear. The sequencing input was PBMCs. The CDR3 region has the DNA TGTGCCAGCAGCCCCCAGAGCACCGGGGAGCTGTTTTTT. Translating gives CASSPQSTGELFF.